This T cell receptor beta chain stems from a study of human T cells and chemical hapten exposure. Unique molecular identifiers were attached to individual cDNA molecules during library preparation. MiXCR was run by TCRdb on the RACE reads, yielding one entry per CDR3 protein. This table holds approximately 320,000 distinct CDR3 sequences, around 5.5% found once. This clonotype was recorded many times. The antigen remains undetermined. As to time point: pre-sensitization, week 0. Treatment specified: therapeutic diphenylcyclopropenone sensitization with weekly scalp DPC. Findings and caveats of the study: Unchanged with DPC sensitization were TCRs above 1 in 1000 frequency.

This TCR was sampled from a woman aged 18-35 years with alopecia areata. Some clones in this sample may be carry-over from other donors' samples. Material: whole blood, obtained in connection with sensitization to the hapten diphenylcyclopropenone (DPC).

The CDR3 coding sequence is TGTGCCAGACAGCACGTATCTGGAAACACCATATATTTT. It codes for CARQHVSGNTIYF. The chain recombines TRBV2 with TRBJ1-3; D gene unclear. The CDR3 covers 13 residues. V lost 9 bases, J lost 1 base, and 10 bases lay in between. Per the germline V gene, CDR1 is SNHLY and CDR2 is FYNNEI.